The 22 T cell receptor beta chains presented below share a single source sample, sequenced in a study of control samples from healthy donors and cancer patients. Profiling relied on immunoSEQ multiplex PCR, and the TCRdb table lists in-frame clones only, not all of them. The top ten hold less than 1.6% of the sample, which has around 200,000 clones, about 93% seen once. Sequencing was performed on blood. These receptor sequences come from a man between 45 and 60 years old in good health.

On this clone itself: Other DNA variants within this sample encode the same CDR3. V and J are TRBV7-2 and TRBJ1-5; D not certain. Germline V gives CDR1 SGHTA, CDR2 FQGNSA. This CDR3 contains 14 residues. V lost 2 bases and J lost 1, with 6 bases in between. CDR3 nucleotides: TGTGCCAGCAGCTTACTACAGAGCAATCAGCCCCAGCATTTT. Amino acid sequence: CASSLLQSNQPQHF. Supplemented by reference TRBV7-2 and TRBJ1-5, the full variable domain reads GAGVSQSPSNKVTEKGKDVELRCDPISGHTALYWYRQSLGQGLEFLIYFQGNSAPDKSGLPSDRFSAERTGGSVSTLTIQRTQQEDSAVYLCASSLLQSNQPQHFGDGTRLSIL.

The chain is built from TRBV15 and TRBJ2-3; D may be TRBD1 or TRBD2 (5 bases each). The CDR3 spans 12 residues. Trimming stripped 8 bases from V and 4 bases from J, with 10 bases between. CDR1 is LNHNV, CDR2 YYDKDF, per germline (reference sequence). CDR3 sequence (DNA): TGTGCCACCGCGAGGGGAGCAGATACGCAGTATTTT. This gives the protein CATARGADTQYF. Combining the CDR3 with reference TRBV15 and TRBJ2-3 gives the whole variable domain DAMVIQNPRYQVTQFGKPVTLSCSQTLNHNVMYWYQQKSSQAPKLLFHYYDKDFNNEADTPDNFQSRRPNTSFCFLDIRSPGLGDTAMYLCATARGADTQYFGPGTRLTVL.

The V call is TRBV5-6, the J call TRBJ1-2, with D possibly being TRBD1 (5 bases). Trimming stripped 0 bases from V and 6 bases from J, with 9 bases between. The CDR3 consists of 13 residues. From germline, CDR1 is SGHDT and CDR2 YYEEEE. The CDR3 sequence is CASSLEGWDGYTF. The CDR3 bases are TGTGCCAGCAGCTTGGAGGGGTGGGATGGCTACACCTTC.

The chain couples TRBV25-1 to TRBJ1-2; 9 nucleotides match TRBD1. The length of the CDR3 is 15 residues. V lost 2 bases and J lost 8; bases outside the gene matches: 9. CDR1 and CDR2 from the germline V gene are MGHDK and SYGVNS. The chain's CDR3 is CASSEHTGGFWGYTF. CDR3 nucleotides: TGTGCCAGCAGTGAACATACAGGGGGCTTTTGGGGCTACACCTTC.

CDR3: CASSQDMGNQPQHF. The DNA for the CDR3 is TGTGCCAGCAGCCAAGATATGGGGAATCAGCCCCAGCATTTT. J is TRBJ1-5 and V is TRBV3-1 (or the pseudogene TRBV3-2), with D hard to call. Germline assignment: CDR1 LGHDT and CDR2 YNNKEL (reference sequence). This CDR3 has 14 amino acids. The ends were cut back, 0 bases at V and 4 bases at J, with 7 bases in the middle.

Here the CDR3 reads CASSPYGIYNEQFF. CDR3 nucleotides: TGTGCCAGCAGCCCTTACGGGATTTACAATGAGCAGTTCTTC. J is TRBJ2-1 and V is TRBV11-2, with a tentative D call TRBD2 (5 bases). The V gene's germline CDR1 is SGHAT and CDR2 FQNNGV. This CDR3 contains 14 residues. Trimming cost V 5 bases and J 4 bases, with 12 bases left between them.

V is TRBV7-8 and J is TRBJ1-6; D perhaps matches TRBD1 (5 bases). Trimming cost V 1 base and J 0 bases, with 7 bases left between them. The CDR3 sequence is 16 residues long. Germline V lookup: CDR1 SGHVS, CDR2 FQNEAQ. CDR3 region: CASSLEGISYNSPLHF. CDR3 in DNA: TGTGCCAGCAGCTTAGAGGGGATCTCCTATAATTCACCCCTCCACTTT.

The chain couples TRBV6-5 to TRBJ1-5; the match to TRBD1 covers 10 bases. The CDR3 covers 15 residues. Trimming at V came to 0 bases and at J to 6 bases, leaving 2 bases not matched to a gene. Germline assignment: CDR1 MNHEY and CDR2 SVGAGI. The chain's CDR3 is CASSYSGDRGQPQHF. The CDR3, as DNA: TGTGCCAGCAGTTACTCGGGGGACAGGGGTCAGCCCCAGCATTTT.

The rearrangement links TRBV5-1 to TRBJ2-3; D possibly corresponds to TRBD1 (6 bases). The germline V gene has CDR1 SGHRS and CDR2 YFSETQ. With 4 bases removed from V and 8 bases from J, the gap between germline ends came to 20 bases. The CDR3 consists of 15 residues. The CDR3 spells CASSVGQSIPGTQYF. The CDR3, as DNA: TGCGCCAGCAGCGTAGGACAGTCTATCCCCGGTACGCAGTATTTT.

V gene TRBV7-6 combines with J gene TRBJ1-6; D is uncertain. The CDR3 has 13 residues. The V end lost 5 bases, the J end lost 10 bases, and 12 bases lay between the germline ends. The V gene's germline CDR1 is SGHVS and CDR2 FNYEAQ. CDR3 sequence (DNA): TGTGCCAGCAGCGCCTACAGCGGATCACCCCTCCACTTT. Its protein product is CASSAYSGSPLHF. Together with reference TRBV7-6 and TRBJ1-6, the CDR3 gives the full variable domain: GAGVSQSPRYKVTKRGQDVALRCDPISGHVSLYWYRQALGQGPEFLTYFNYEAQQDKSGLPNDRFSAERPEGSISTLTIQRTEQRDSAMYRCASSAYSGSPLHFGNGTRLTVT.

This rearrangement joins TRBV5-6 to TRBJ1-5; a weak D match, TRBD1 (5 bases). Germline V gene data show CDR1 as SGHDT and CDR2 as YYEEEE. CDR3 size: 14 residues. Trimming took 5 bases from V and 0 from J, leaving 9 bases between them. CDR3 bases: TGTGCCAGCAGTGTTAGGGGTAGCAATCAGCCCCAGCATTTT. Its protein is CASSVRGSNQPQHF.

This chain connects TRBV25-1 to TRBJ2-2; D not certain. The V and J ends lost 1 base and 8 bases respectively, with 11 bases between them. CDR3 length: 14 residues. Germline V gene lookup returns CDR1 MGHDK and CDR2 SYGVNS. The CDR3 spells CASSELALGGELFF. As DNA, the CDR3 is TGTGCCAGCAGTGAATTGGCCCTCGGGGGGGAGCTGTTTTTT.

V is TRBV6-2 or TRBV6-3 and J is TRBJ1-2; perhaps TRBD1 as D (6 bases). Trimming left V 5 bases short and J 1 base short, with 8 bases between. This CDR3 contains 13 residues. Germline CDR1 is MNHEY and CDR2 is SVGEGT. The DNA of the CDR3 is TGTGCCAGCAGTCAGGACAGTAACTATGGCTACACCTTC. Translation gives CASSQDSNYGYTF.

The V gene is TRBV6-6, the J gene TRBJ2-7, with 7 nucleotides matching TRBD1. Trimming at V came to 5 bases and at J to 0 bases, leaving 7 bases not matched to a gene. The germline V gene encodes CDR1 MNHNY and CDR2 SVGAGI (reference sequence). The CDR3 is made up of 15 amino acids. The chain's CDR3 is CASSTNRGNSYEQYF. For the CDR3, the DNA is TGTGCCAGCAGTACGAACAGGGGAAACTCCTACGAGCAGTACTTC.

The CDR3 sequence is CASTGRSSYNEQFF. CDR3 nucleotide sequence: TGTGCCAGCACGGGGAGAAGCTCCTACAATGAGCAGTTCTTC. The chain employs TRBV27 and TRBJ2-1; the D gene is possibly TRBD2 (5 bases). With 7 bases removed from V and 0 bases from J, the gap between germline ends came to 10 bases. This CDR3 spans 14 amino acids. Looked up from germline, CDR1 is MNHEY and CDR2 is SMNVEV (reference sequence).

The chain carries TRBV6-2 or TRBV6-3 and TRBJ1-5, with D unclear. Germline CDR1 reads MNHEY; CDR2 reads SVGEGT. The CDR3 extends over 12 amino acids. Trimming took 5 bases from V and 11 from J, leaving 13 bases between them. The CDR3 region has the DNA TGTGCCAGCAGTCCCCCAATCTTGACCCAGCATTTT. As protein: CASSPPILTQHF.

J is TRBJ2-1 and V is TRBV24-1, with D unresolved. Germline loops: CDR1 KGHDR, CDR2 SFDVKD. This CDR3 is built from 14 residues. The V and J ends lost 5 bases and 10 bases respectively, with 17 bases between them. CDR3 in DNA: TGTGCCACCAGTGGTAATTTTCAGGTAAACGAGCAGTTCTTC. Protein sequence: CATSGNFQVNEQFF.

The rearrangement links TRBV28 to TRBJ2-6; D is unresolved. This CDR3 contains 14 residues. The V gene lost 5 bases and the J gene lost 0 bases, with 5 bases spanning the gap. The germline gives CDR1 MDHEN, CDR2 SYDVKM. Written as DNA, the CDR3 is TGTGCCAGCAGTCACACCTCTGGGGCCAACGTCCTGACTTTC. Translating it yields CASSHTSGANVLTF.

The chain employs TRBV11-2 and TRBJ2-1; possibly TRBD1 for D (6 bases). V lost 3 bases to trimming and J lost 3 bases, with 12 bases between them. In germline, CDR1 is SGHAT, CDR2 FQNNGV. The CDR3 sequence is 15 residues long. The CDR3, as DNA: TGTGCCAGCAGCTTCCAGGGGCCGTACTACAATGAGCAGTTCTTC. It yields the protein CASSFQGPYYNEQFF. Complete variable domain (other parts from reference TRBV11-2 and TRBJ2-1): EAGVAQSPRYKIIEKRQSVAFWCNPISGHATLYWYQQILGQGPKLLIQFQNNGVVDDSQLPKDRFSAERLKGVDSTLKIQPAKLEDSAVYLCASSFQGPYYNEQFFGPGTRLTVL.

A note on this clone: This sample includes further DNA sequences coding for the same CDR3. The chain has TRBV28 and TRBJ1-2; the D gene is possibly TRBD1 (5 bases). CDR3 length: 13 amino acids. Germline V gene lookup returns CDR1 MDHEN and CDR2 SYDVKM. The V gene lost 4 bases and the J gene lost 1 base, with 7 bases spanning the gap. The DNA for the CDR3 is TGTGCCAGCAGTTCGACAGTTAACTATGGCTACACCTTC. Amino acids: CASSSTVNYGYTF.

The genes are TRBV5-1 and TRBJ1-1; D unclear. V was pared by 0 bases and J by 1 base, with 7 bases between. The CDR3 consists of 14 residues. Per germline, CDR1 SGHRS and CDR2 YFSETQ. The CDR3 sequence is CASSLGSGNTEAFF. The CDR3 DNA reads as TGCGCCAGCAGCTTGGGGTCAGGGAACACTGAAGCTTTCTTT.

The rearrangement links TRBV3-1 (or the pseudogene TRBV3-2) to TRBJ2-7; TRBD1 might be the D (5 bases). CDR1 is LGHDT, CDR2 YNNKEL, per germline (reference sequence). The V gene lost 1 base and the J gene lost 5 bases, with 6 bases spanning the gap. CDR3 length: 12 amino acids. The CDR3 region is CASSQGGHEQYV. Here the CDR3 DNA reads TGTGCCAGCAGCCAAGGGGGCCACGAGCAGTACGTC.